Sequencing of this T cell receptor beta chain was carried out in a study of blood T cell repertoires in COVID-19. Looking at the study overall: Nucleic acid was either cDNA or gDNA, and it came from T cells, B-cell-depleted T cells, or PBMCs.

Trimming removed 4 bases at V and 2 bases at J, with 15 bases between. This CDR3 contains 15 residues. Germline CDR1 SGHRS, CDR2 YFSETQ. Recovered participants had two consecutive negative NP/OP PCR tests, healthcare professional clearance, or symptom resolution. Method: immunoSEQ multiplex PCR; TCRdb's copy keeps in-frame clones and lacks some. The sample includes roughly 290,000 clones, around 85% of them seen just once. The TCR was taken from a man aged 30 to 45 who had recovered from COVID-19. This rearrangement joins TRBV5-1 to TRBJ1-2, with D perhaps TRBD1 (6 bases). Sequencing was carried out using PBMCs or T cells enriched from blood (not recorded which). The DNA for the CDR3 is TGCGCCAGCAGCCTGACAGGCACCTCCAACTATGGCTACACCTTC. Protein sequence: CASSLTGTSNYGYTF.